A single sample gave rise to the 8 T cell receptor beta chains below, sequenced in a study of low-dose radiotherapy and immunotherapy resistance in tumors. Alpha and beta chains were covered, as first-strand cDNA relied on TRAV- and TRBV-specific primers. TCRs underwent 15 to 20 PCR cycles of amplification with a constant-region primer and V-primer adapter. A single record per CDR3 protein comes from TCRdb applying MiXCR to the reads. The data hold some 71,000 distinct CDR3 sequences, with around 30% observed a single time. Time point specified: before trial treatment. Sequences were derived from PBMCs, sampled before treatment. The receptors come from a female donor with ovarian cancer.

This clonotype was seen many times. The DNA for the CDR3 is TGTGCCAGTAGTATTGAATGGGCGGACTATGGCTACACCTTC. This sequence encodes CASSIEWADYGYTF. The rearrangement uses TRBV19 and TRBJ1-2; no clear D. The CDR3 loop spans 14 amino acids. Trimming left V 3 bases short and J 3 bases short, with 11 bases between. Germline V gene data show CDR1 as LNHDA and CDR2 as SQIVND (reference sequence). Combining the CDR3 with reference TRBV19 and TRBJ1-2 gives the whole variable domain DGGITQSPKYLFRKEGQNVTLSCEQNLNHDAMYWYRQDPGQGLRLIYYSQIVNDFQKGDIAEGYSVSREKKESFPLTVTSAQKNPTAFYLCASSIEWADYGYTFGSGTRLTVV.

This clonotype was seen ten or more times. The rearrangement links TRBV19 to TRBJ2-5; D is ambiguous. Germline V gene lookup returns CDR1 LNHDA and CDR2 SQIVND (reference sequence). The V gene lost 2 bases and the J gene lost 1 base, with 8 bases spanning the gap. CDR3 length: 14 amino acids. CDR3 sequence reads: CASSINRGQETQYF. DNA for the CDR3: TGTGCCAGTAGTATAAATCGAGGCCAAGAGACCCAGTACTTC.

In the case of this clonotype: Mismatch with germline at one junction end may stem from a read error. The chain combines TRBV25-1 with TRBJ2-5, with 8 bases lining up with TRBD1. From germline, CDR1 is MGHDK and CDR2 SYGVNS. The CDR3 has 15 residues. CDR3 nucleotides: TGTGTCAGCAGTGCCCCTTGGACAGGGTGGGAGACCCAGTACTTC. It is translated as CVSSAPWTGWETQYF.

This clonotype showed up many times. CDR3: CASSLPSGLSSYNEQFF. CDR3 sequence (DNA): TGTGCCAGCAGCTTACCTAGCGGGCTTAGCTCCTACAATGAGCAGTTCTTC. The chain has TRBV11-3 and TRBJ2-1; 8 bases align to TRBD2. The CDR3 covers 17 residues. V was pared by 2 bases and J by 0 bases, with 6 bases of the junction left unmatched. The germline gives CDR1 SGHNT, CDR2 YENEEA.

With respect to this clonotype: This likely came from a read error, as a far larger clone is one base away. V is TRBV5-6 and J is TRBJ2-1; TRBD1 matches 7 bases. V was pared by 0 bases and J by 10 bases, with 7 bases of the junction left unmatched. The length of the CDR3 is 14 residues. Per the germline V gene, CDR1 is SGHDT and CDR2 is YYEEEE. The CDR3 region has the DNA TGTGCCAGCAGCTTGGGACAGGGAGCCTACGAGCAGTTCTTC. The encoded protein is CASSLGQGAYEQFF.

This clonotype has only a few counts. CDR3 amino acids: CSARSRGNTEAFF. The CDR3, as DNA: TGCAGTGCTAGGTCAAGAGGGAACACTGAAGCTTTCTTT. The V gene is TRBV20-1, the J gene TRBJ1-1, with D hard to call. This CDR3 spans 13 amino acids. Trimming removed 3 bases from V and 1 base from J, with 9 bases in between. The germline V gene encodes CDR1 DFQATT and CDR2 SNEGSKA (reference sequence).

The chain couples TRBV6-5 to TRBJ2-1; 8 bases fit TRBD1. Germline CDR1 and CDR2: MNHEY and SVGAGI. V was clipped by 7 bases and J by 10 bases; unmatched bases: 12. This CDR3 contains 14 residues. The CDR3 here is CASTSDRAPREQFF. DNA for the CDR3: TGTGCCAGCACCTCGGACAGGGCCCCCAGGGAGCAGTTCTTC.

CDR3 bases: TGTGCCACCAGTGATTGGACAGGGGGGCCCCCCTTGGAGCAGTACTTC. Residues: CATSDWTGGPPLEQYF. The V call is TRBV24-1, the J call TRBJ2-7; TRBD1 aligns across 10 bases. Trimming at V came to 2 bases and at J to 7 bases, leaving 10 bases not matched to a gene. The CDR3 extends over 16 amino acids. CDR1 is KGHDR, CDR2 SFDVKD, per germline.